This is a list of T cell receptor beta chains from one sample in a study of OX40 agonist ivuxolimab in advanced cancers. Assay used: immunoSEQ multiplex PCR; TCRdb lists only in-frame clones, some missing. The table shows tens of thousands of clones, with more than 85% occurring only once. Sequencing used CD4+ or CD8+ T cells sorted from blood, obtained in a trial of the OX40 agonist ivuxolimab. All receptors come from an adult with an advanced solid tumor such as melanoma, head and neck, liver or kidney cancer. Both conserved end residues are part of each CDR3. The D gene is left open where the match is weak. Clone size is shown for a subset of rows, as once, few, many or a class of expanded clone.

J gene | D gene | V gene | clone size | CDR3 protein | CDR3 DNA
TRBJ1-3 | NA | TRBV19 | NA | CASRIFSGNTIYF | TGTGCCAGCCGAATTTTCTCTGGAAACACCATATATTTT
TRBJ2-3 | NA | TRBV7-9 | NA | CASSPNLGAATDTQYF | TGTGCCAGCAGCCCCAACCTCGGGGCCGCCACAGATACGCAGTATTTT
TRBJ1-4 | NA | TRBV11-2 | NA | CASTLGFGGGNEKLFF | TGTGCCAGCACCCTAGGTTTCGGGGGTGGTAATGAAAAACTGTTTTTT
TRBJ2-1 | TRBD1 | TRBV5-5 | NA | CASSPTGGAYNEQFF | TGTGCCAGCAGCCCGACAGGGGGCGCCTACAATGAGCAGTTCTTC
TRBJ2-6 | NA | TRBV19 | NA | CASSTQFSGANVLTF | TGTGCCAGTAGTACACAGTTCTCTGGGGCCAACGTCCTGACTTTC
TRBJ2-7 | NA | TRBV28 | NA | CATYDGRRASYEQYF | TGTGCCACCTATGATGGGCGCAGGGCCTCCTACGAGCAGTACTTC
TRBJ1-5 | NA | TRBV9 | NA | CASSAGPNSNQPQHF | TGTGCCAGCAGCGCGGGCCCAAATAGCAATCAGCCCCAGCATTTT
TRBJ2-5 | NA | TRBV5-1 | NA | CASSLHRETTQYF | TGCGCCAGCAGCTTGCACAGGGAAACGACCCAGTACTTC
TRBJ1-4 | NA | TRBV2 | NA | CASSEWLLKNEKLFF | TGTGCCAGCAGTGAATGGTTGTTGAAGAATGAAAAACTGTTTTTT
TRBJ2-7 | NA | TRBV30 | NA | CAWSRTEFEQYF | TGTGCCTGGAGTAGGACAGAATTCGAGCAGTACTTC
TRBJ1-4 | TRBD1 | TRBV28 | NA | CASSEHSGGNEKLFF | TGTGCCAGCAGTGAGCATTCAGGGGGTAATGAAAAACTGTTTTTT
TRBJ2-4 | NA | TRBV28 | NA | CASSLDITAYIQYF | TGTGCCAGCAGTTTAGACATAACGGCGTACATTCAGTACTTC
TRBJ1-1 | NA | TRBV11-2 | NA | CASSVTGTMNTEAFF | TGTGCCAGCAGCGTAACCGGGACCATGAACACTGAAGCTTTCTTT
TRBJ1-1 | NA | TRBV6-5 | NA | CASSTPDRNTEAFF | TGTGCCAGCAGTACCCCCGACAGGAACACTGAAGCTTTCTTT
TRBJ1-1 | NA | TRBV30 | NA | CAWSVRGNTEAFF | TGTGCCTGGAGTGTACGTGGGAACACTGAAGCTTTCTTT
TRBJ2-5 | TRBD2 | TRBV19 | NA | CASSGLAGGGETQYF | TGTGCCAGTAGCGGACTAGCGGGAGGAGGAGAGACCCAGTACTTC
TRBJ2-1 | NA | TRBV21-1 | NA | CASSLHERGRSYNEQFF | TGTGCCAGCAGCTTACACGAGCGGGGCCGCTCCTACAATGAGCAGTTCTTC
TRBJ1-1 | NA | TRBV7-3 | few | CASSSTSWTEAFF | TGTGCCAGCAGCTCGACGTCCTGGACTGAAGCTTTCTTT
TRBJ2-3 | TRBD1 | TRBV7-3 | NA | CASSPTGGTDTQYF | TGTGCCAGCAGCCCGACAGGGGGGACAGATACGCAGTATTTT
TRBJ2-1 | TRBD1 | TRBV28 | NA | CASSWDRGIHEQFF | TGTGCCAGCAGTTGGGACAGGGGGATACATGAGCAGTTCTTC
TRBJ1-1 | NA | TRBV19 | NA | CASSIFPGVVNTEAFF | TGTGCCAGTAGTATATTCCCTGGAGTAGTGAACACTGAAGCTTTCTTT
TRBJ1-1 | TRBD1 | TRBV6-6 | NA | CASSMQGVGTEAFF | TGTGCCAGCAGTATGCAGGGGGTAGGCACTGAAGCTTTCTTT
TRBJ1-2 | NA | TRBV19 | few | CASSGSYGYTF | TGTGCCAGTAGTGGCAGCTATGGCTACACCTTC
TRBJ2-3 | TRBD1 | TRBV10-3 | NA | CAISDLQGASTDTQYF | TGTGCCATCAGTGATCTACAGGGGGCAAGCACAGATACGCAGTATTTT
TRBJ2-5 | TRBD2 | TRBV10-3 | NA | CAIKRNGGEETQYF | TGTGCCATCAAGCGTAATGGGGGGGAAGAGACCCAGTACTTC
TRBJ2-7 | TRBD2 | TRBV19 | NA | CASSTGTSSEQYF | TGTGCCAGTAGTACCGGGACTAGTTCCGAGCAGTACTTC
TRBJ2-1 | NA | TRBV25-1 | once | CASSELQVIEQFF | TGTGCCAGCAGTGAATTGCAGGTTATTGAGCAGTTCTTC
TRBJ2-2 | NA | TRBV18 | NA | CASSPLRRNFNTGELFF | TGTGCCAGCTCACCACTTAGGCGGAATTTTAACACCGGGGAGCTGTTTTTT
TRBJ2-2 | TRBD1 | TRBV19 | NA | CASRDRANTGELFF | TGTGCCAGTAGGGACAGGGCTAACACCGGGGAGCTGTTTTTT
TRBJ2-1 | NA | TRBV18 | NA | CASSWSSGNEQFF | TGTGCCAGCTCATGGTCCAGCGGAAATGAGCAGTTCTTC
TRBJ1-4 | NA | TRBV12-5 | few | CASGLRGGEKLFF | TGTGCTAGTGGTTTGCGAGGGGGTGAAAAACTGTTTTTT
TRBJ1-5 | TRBD1 | TRBV18 | NA | CASSPGTGGQPQHF | TGTGCCAGCTCACCCGGGACAGGGGGTCAGCCCCAGCATTTT
TRBJ1-2 | TRBD1 | TRBV29-1 | once | CSVGRGRGQGRYGYTF | TGCAGCGTTGGCAGGGGGAGGGGACAGGGGCGATATGGCTACACCTTC
TRBJ1-5 | NA | TRBV28 | NA | CASRDQRGNQPQHF | TGTGCCAGCAGGGATCAGAGGGGCAATCAGCCCCAGCATTTT
TRBJ2-2 | NA | TRBV28 | few | CASSSWPTGELFF | TGTGCCAGCAGTTCCTGGCCAACCGGGGAGCTGTTTTTT
TRBJ1-2 | NA | TRBV30 | few | CAEGNYGYTF | TGTGCTGAGGGTAACTATGGCTACACCTTC
TRBJ2-3 | NA | TRBV9 | NA | CASSSFQGRTDTQYF | TGTGCCAGCAGCTCCTTTCAGGGGAGGACAGATACGCAGTATTTT
TRBJ1-4 | NA | TRBV6-1 | NA | CASSEPPAPWMANEKLFF | TGTGCCAGCAGTGAACCCCCCGCCCCATGGATGGCGAATGAAAAACTGTTTTTT
TRBJ2-5 | TRBD2 | TRBV12-5 | NA | CASVGLAGETQYF | TGTGCTAGTGTGGGACTAGCAGGGGAGACCCAGTACTTC
TRBJ2-1 | NA | TRBV2 | NA | CASRVGTGANEQFF | TGTGCCAGCAGGGTGGGAACGGGAGCGAATGAGCAGTTCTTC